The 14 T cell receptor beta chains presented below share a single source sample, sequenced in a study of blood T cell repertoires in COVID-19. Profiled with immunoSEQ multiplex PCR; TCRdb holds only in-frame clones, not every one. The sample records approximately 280,000 clones, roughly 85% being singletons. Sequences were obtained from PBMCs or T cells enriched from blood (not recorded which). These receptors came from a woman in her 40s who had recovered from COVID-19.

The V call is TRBV2, the J call TRBJ2-4; possibly TRBD2 for D (8 bases). Germline lookup yields CDR1 SNHLY and CDR2 FYNNEI. The CDR3 covers 14 residues. Trimming left V 6 bases short and J 8 bases short, with 17 bases between. CDR3 nucleotide sequence: TGTGCCAGCAGCCTTGGGACAGCGGGGGACATTCAGTACTTC. This gives the protein CASSLGTAGDIQYF.

The chain couples TRBV7-2 to TRBJ2-1, with 13 bases fitting TRBD2. CDR1 and CDR2 from the germline V gene are SGHTA and FQGNSA. CDR3 size: 15 residues. V was pared by 5 bases and J by 7 bases, with 5 bases of the junction left unmatched. The CDR3 sequence is CASSPWTSGSNEQFF. The CDR3 DNA follows: TGTGCCAGCAGCCCTTGGACTAGCGGGAGTAATGAGCAGTTCTTC. Full variable domain (missing parts from reference TRBV7-2 and TRBJ2-1): GAGVSQSPSNKVTEKGKDVELRCDPISGHTALYWYRQSLGQGLEFLIYFQGNSAPDKSGLPSDRFSAERTGGSVSTLTIQRTQQEDSAVYLCASSPWTSGSNEQFFGPGTRLTVL.

This clone has a handful of counts. The rearrangement joins TRBV16 to TRBJ2-2; 7 bases are shared with TRBD2. From germline, CDR1 is KGHSY and CDR2 FQNENV. With 2 bases clipped from V and 1 base from J, the junction kept 7 bases outside the gene matches. CDR3 length equals 17 residues. In nucleotides, the CDR3 is TGTGCCAGCAGCCAAAATTCAGGACTAGAGAACACCGGGGAGCTGTTTTTT. The encoded protein is CASSQNSGLENTGELFF.

The table lists this clone with a few counts. This chain uses TRBV19 with TRBJ2-2, with 10 nucleotides matching TRBD2. Germline V CDR1 and CDR2: LNHDA, SQIVND (reference sequence). V lost 4 bases and J lost 6; bases outside the gene matches: 5. The CDR3 contains 15 residues. Here the CDR3 reads CASSTLAGASGELFF. Here the CDR3 DNA reads TGTGCCAGTAGTACTCTAGCGGGAGCGTCCGGGGAGCTGTTTTTT.

The rearrangement links TRBV29-1 to TRBJ2-1; 7 bases are shared with TRBD1. Germline loops: CDR1 SQVTM, CDR2 ANQGSEA. This CDR3 has 13 residues. Trimming at V came to 4 bases and at J to 7 bases, leaving 7 bases not matched to a gene. Written as DNA, the CDR3 is TGCAGCGTTGTGCGACAGGGAAAGAATGAGCAGTTCTTC. It specifies CSVVRQGKNEQFF.

The V gene is TRBV24-1, the J gene TRBJ2-1; perhaps TRBD2 as D (6 bases). This CDR3 has 16 residues. The germline CDR1 and CDR2 sequences are KGHDR and SFDVKD. The V and J ends lost 3 bases and 6 bases respectively, with 17 bases between them. This CDR3 reads CATSDRTPGRVNEQFF. For the CDR3, the DNA is TGTGCCACCAGTGATAGGACTCCCGGGAGAGTCAATGAGCAGTTCTTC.

The chain carries TRBV9 and TRBJ2-3; D is undetermined. Looked up from germline, CDR1 is SGDLS and CDR2 is YYNGEE. Between the trimmed V and J ends, which lost 4 bases and 2 bases, there was a span of 11 bases. The CDR3 consists of 14 residues. CDR3 amino acids: CASSPRSPTDTQYF. The CDR3 DNA reads TGTGCCAGCAGCCCCCGAAGCCCCACAGATACGCAGTATTTT.

This chain's CDR3 is CASSSRGGTDSPLHF. DNA for the CDR3: TGTGCCAGCAGCTCAAGAGGGGGCACGGATTCACCCCTCCACTTT. V is TRBV7-9 and J is TRBJ1-6; 7 bases align to TRBD1. Germline V gene data show CDR1 as SEHNR and CDR2 as FQNEAQ (reference sequence). J lost 8 bases, V lost 4 bases, and 8 bases had no gene match. The CDR3 runs 15 residues. Looking up the rest from reference TRBV7-9 and TRBJ1-6 gives the full variable domain: DTGVSQNPRHKITKRGQNVTFRCDPISEHNRLYWYRQTLGQGPEFLTYFQNEAQLEKSRLLSDRFSAERPKGSFSTLEIQRTEQGDSAMYLCASSSRGGTDSPLHFGNGTRLTVT.

This rearrangement joins TRBV5-3 to TRBJ2-1; 8 bases line up with TRBD2. TRBV5-3 carries the ORF label, with uncertain function. This CDR3 spans 16 amino acids. V was pared by 0 bases and J by 0 bases, with 2 bases of the junction left unmatched. This CDR3 is CARSLGGTSSYNEQFF. Written as DNA, the CDR3 is TGTGCCAGAAGCTTGGGGGGGACTAGCTCCTACAATGAGCAGTTCTTC.

The chain joins TRBV18 to TRBJ2-1; a possible D gene is TRBD2 (5 bases). From germline, CDR1 is KGHSH and CDR2 LQKENI. The CDR3 spans 13 residues. Trimming removed 2 bases from V and 7 bases from J, with 9 bases in between. CDR3 region: CASSPGSGNEQFF. In DNA form, the CDR3 reads TGTGCCAGCTCACCAGGGAGCGGTAATGAGCAGTTCTTC.

The V gene is TRBV15, the J gene TRBJ2-3, with TRBD1 as a possible D gene (5 bases). Trimming took 3 bases from V and 2 from J, leaving 9 bases between them. This CDR3 region has 14 residues. Germline CDR1 and CDR2: LNHNV and YYDKDF (reference sequence). The CDR3 is CATSRTEPTDTQYF. The CDR3, as DNA: TGTGCCACCAGCAGGACAGAGCCCACAGATACGCAGTATTTT.

The chain uses TRBV12-3 or TRBV12-4 and TRBJ1-2; D is perhaps TRBD1 (5 bases). The CDR3 is made up of 13 amino acids. Deletions cut 7 bases from V and 4 bases from J, with 13 bases between. The CDR3 DNA reads TGTGCCAGCACCCAGGGAGGGAGCTATGGCTACACCTTC. It encodes CASTQGGSYGYTF.

V usage is TRBV6-2 or TRBV6-3 and J usage is TRBJ2-1; the D gene is possibly TRBD2 (6 bases). V was cut by 2 bases and J by 6 bases, with 23 bases left in between. This CDR3 is 18 amino acids long. Germline CDR1 reads MNHEY; CDR2 reads SVGEGT. The CDR3: CASSYITASAGGFNEQFF. The CDR3 DNA reads TGTGCCAGCAGTTACATAACCGCTAGCGCGGGTGGTTTCAATGAGCAGTTCTTC.

The CDR3 loop reads CASSLGGRGETQYF. The DNA of the CDR3 is TGTGCCAGCAGCCTAGGGGGCCGGGGGGAGACCCAGTACTTC. The rearrangement links TRBV28 to TRBJ2-5; D possibly corresponds to TRBD1 (7 bases). With 6 bases removed from V and 5 bases from J, the gap between germline ends came to 16 bases. The CDR3 contains 14 residues. Per the germline V gene, CDR1 is MDHEN and CDR2 is SYDVKM.